Listed here is a single T cell receptor beta chain. This sample was included in a study of blood T cell repertoires in COVID-19. Overall study: Sites across the United States, Italy and Spain contributed samples from acute and convalescent COVID-19. From T cells, B-cell-depleted T cells, or PBMCs came the material, which was cDNA or gDNA.

Authors' processing steps: By means of reference gene primer amplification, nucleated cell counts were estimated. The assay was immunoSEQ multiplex PCR, and TCRdb's table has in-frame clones only and misses some. V and J calls plus clone size are reproduced from that table; the DNA served to infer D and trimming. This repertoire shows about 120,000 clones, roughly 80% found once; its top ten account for 1.5% to 1.8%. The V and J ends lost 4 bases and 3 bases, in that order; junction bases with no gene match: 8. The CDR3 sequence is 15 residues long. Germline V gene sequence: CDR1 LGHNA, CDR2 YNFKEQ. The source of this sequence is a man over 45 with acute or convalescent COVID-19. This chain joins TRBV4-2 and TRBJ2-7; the match to TRBD2 covers 8 bases. Sequencing was performed on peripheral blood. CDR3 nucleotides: TGTGCCAGCAGCCGGACGGTTAGCGGGGACTACGAGCAGTACTTC. It is translated as CASSRTVSGDYEQYF.